This TCR beta chain derives from a study of read filtering for tumor transcriptome and immune sequencing. This CDR3 spans 13 amino acids. Germline loops: CDR1 SGDLS, CDR2 YYNGEE. The library was built from around 400 ng RNA with molecular barcoded adaptors for alpha/delta and beta/gamma chains. Via MiXCR, TCRdb re-called the reads, giving one row per CDR3 protein. The sample has more than 100,000 distinct CDR3 sequences, around 14% seen once; the top ten hold about 8.6%. For this clonotype: A clone one base away is much larger, so this may be a read error.

The chain links TRBV9 to TRBJ2-1, with D possibly being TRBD1 (6 bases). The J call is uncertain, as TRBJ2-7 better fits the DNA end. The sample consisted of a population of CD138-negative cells sorted from bone marrow. This receptor was identified in a donor over 35 with multiple myeloma. The DNA for the CDR3 is TGTGCCAGCAGCTCCCCTTGGGACAATGAGCAGTACTTC. Translated, it gives CASSSPWDNEQYF.